The clone carrying this T cell receptor beta chain was seen a handful of times. Its antigen is currently unknown. The data belong to a study of T-cell memory formation after mild COVID-19. Employing constant-segment primers, 5'RACE generated TCR alpha and TCR beta cDNA libraries bearing sample barcodes and UMIs. MiXCR, run by TCRdb on the 5' RACE reads, gives a single entry per CDR3 protein. The table includes fewer than 200,000 distinct CDR3 sequences, about 18% detected once. Points from the study as a whole: The pre-infection memory compartment contained some responding clones, suggesting cross-reactive memory joined.

CDR3 size: 14 residues. CDR1 and CDR2 (germline): MNHNY, SVGAGI (reference sequence). Between the trimmed V and J ends, which lost 4 bases and 6 bases, there was a span of 12 bases. Source material: PBMCs or a T cell subset sorted from them (not recorded which). The gene calls are TRBV6-6 and TRBJ2-2; no clear D gene. The receptor comes from a man between 18 and 35 years old who had mild COVID-19 (a few samples of this study predate the infection). Cell type and time point are not known. CDR3 in DNA: TGTGCCAGCAGTTCAAGTAGGATAGCCGGGGAGCTGTTTTTT. Its protein is CASSSSRIAGELFF.